Each of the 18 T cell receptor beta chains below was sequenced from the same sample in a study of early T cells in non-severe SARS-CoV-2 infection. TCRdb fed the 5' RACE reads into MiXCR, producing one record per CDR3 protein. The repertoire consists of about 50,000 distinct CDR3 sequences, with roughly a tenth occurring once and the leading ten covering roughly 4.8%. The starting material was whole blood, obtained at baseline. Source of these receptors: an adult who was a healthcare worker with PCR-confirmed SARS-CoV-2 infection or an uninfected control (not recorded which).

This clonotype was counted a few times. The chain couples TRBV6-5 to TRBJ1-4; 9 bases are a match to TRBD1. Germline V gives CDR1 MNHEY, CDR2 SVGAGI. The CDR3 runs to 17 residues. The V gene end was trimmed by 10 bases and the J gene end by 7 bases; junction bases not matched to a gene: 19. CDR3 coding DNA: TGTGCCACCCTAGCAACCTGGAACAGGGGGCATGTTGAAAAACTGTTTTTT. Residues: CATLATWNRGHVEKLFF.

The chain couples TRBV27 to TRBJ2-3, with D unclear. The CDR3 extends over 14 amino acids. Germline V CDR1 and CDR2: MNHEY, SMNVEV (reference sequence). V was shortened by 6 bases and J by 0 bases, with 10 bases between the two germline ends. CDR3 DNA sequence: TGTGCCAGCAGGCCCAGAGTTAGCACAGATACGCAGTATTTT. This translates into CASRPRVSTDTQYF.

The chain uses TRBV2 and TRBJ2-3; D call uncertain. Germline-derived CDR1 and CDR2 are SNHLY and FYNNEI. V gave up 8 bases and J gave up 2 bases, with 5 bases separating them. The CDR3 is 11 amino acids. This chain's CDR3 is CASVPTDTQYF. CDR3 sequence (DNA): TGTGCCAGCGTTCCCACAGATACGCAGTATTTT.

This clonotype was seen more than once but under ten times. The chain recombines TRBV27 with TRBJ2-5; 11 bases align to TRBD2. CDR1 and CDR2 (germline): MNHEY, SMNVEV (reference sequence). The CDR3 loop spans 15 amino acids. Trimming cost V 1 base and J 3 bases; bases outside gene matches: 1. The CDR3 DNA sequence: TGTGCCAGCAGTTTATGGGGACTAGCGGAAGAGACCCAGTACTTC. Translation gives CASSLWGLAEETQYF.

This clonotype was observed at least ten times. The chain has TRBV30 and TRBJ1-2; D unclear. The V and J ends lost 4 bases and 0 bases respectively, with 12 bases between them. The length of the CDR3 is 14 residues. Germline loops: CDR1 GTSNPN, CDR2 SVGIG (reference sequence). DNA for the CDR3: TGTGCCTGGACCCCTCAAGGGCCTAACTATGGCTACACCTTC. Its protein is CAWTPQGPNYGYTF. The full variable domain, its missing parts supplied by reference TRBV30 and TRBJ1-2, is SQTIHQWPATLVQPVGSPLSLECTVEGTSNPNLYWYRQAAGRGLQLLFYSVGIGQISSEVPQNLSASRPQDRQFILSSKKLLLSDSGFYLCAWTPQGPNYGYTFGSGTRLTVV.

This clonotype was observed a handful of times. This chain connects TRBV3-1 to TRBJ2-3; TRBD2 matches 11 bases. Germline trimming cut 0 bases from V and 6 bases from J; bases unmatched to any gene: 5. CDR1 and CDR2 from the germline V gene are LGHDT and YNNKEL (reference sequence). This CDR3 spans 16 amino acids. For the CDR3, the DNA is TGTGCCAGCAGCCAAGAACTAGCGGGAGTTCTGGATACGCAGTATTTT. Its translation: CASSQELAGVLDTQYF.

This clonotype was seen many times. The chain has TRBV7-6 and TRBJ2-7; no reliable D call. V was cut by 5 bases and J by 2 bases, with 16 bases left in between. Germline V gene lookup returns CDR1 SGHVS and CDR2 FNYEAQ. The CDR3 runs to 15 residues. The CDR3, as DNA: TGTGCCAGCAGCCCAACCGTTGACACCCCCTACGAGCAGTACTTC. The encoded protein is CASSPTVDTPYEQYF.

This CDR3 reads CASSLSFRGTREIPEAFF. The CDR3 nucleotides read TGTGCCAGCAGTTTATCGTTTCGCGGGACACGGGAAATACCTGAAGCTTTCTTT. The chain combines TRBV12-3 or TRBV12-4 with TRBJ1-1, with D perhaps matching TRBD1 (6 bases). The germline V and J ends were trimmed by 2 bases and 6 bases, with 25 bases remaining between them. The CDR3 is 18 amino acids.

The chain employs TRBV5-1 and TRBJ1-2, with no clear D. This CDR3 comprises 13 residues. Germline V gene lookup returns CDR1 SGHRS and CDR2 YFSETQ. Deletions cut 4 bases from V and 4 bases from J, with 11 bases between. CDR3 in DNA: TGCGCCAGCAGCCAACAAGTTCCCTATGGCTACACCTTC. Protein product: CASSQQVPYGYTF.

This clonotype was observed a handful of times. CDR3 in amino acids: CASSLSGDNTDTQYF. CDR3 nucleotides: TGTGCCAGCAGCTTGTCAGGGGATAACACAGATACGCAGTATTTT. J is TRBJ2-3 and V is TRBV7-3, with D possibly TRBD1 on 6 matching bases. V lost 3 bases, J lost 2 bases, and 12 bases lay in between. Germline lookup yields CDR1 SGHTA and CDR2 FQGTGA. The CDR3 has 15 amino acids.

This rearrangement joins TRBV5-1 to TRBJ1-1; D uncertain. Trimming pared 0 bases from V and 0 bases from J, leaving 3 bases between. This CDR3 spans 13 amino acids. Germline assignment: CDR1 SGHRS and CDR2 YFSETQ. The CDR3 protein is CASSLVMNTEAFF. In DNA, the CDR3 is TGCGCCAGCAGCTTGGTCATGAACACTGAAGCTTTCTTT.

The chain has TRBV4-2 and TRBJ2-6; TRBD1 might be the D (5 bases). The V gene lost 4 bases and the J gene lost 0 bases, with 16 bases spanning the gap. This CDR3 has 18 amino acids. Germline CDR1 LGHNA, CDR2 YNFKEQ. The CDR3 spells CASSRELQVTSGANVLTF. The CDR3 DNA reads as TGTGCCAGCAGCCGAGAACTACAGGTTACCTCTGGGGCCAACGTCCTGACTTTC.

The chain recombines TRBV12-3 or TRBV12-4 with TRBJ1-1; no definite D call. V shed 1 base and J shed 4 bases, with 10 bases lying between them. The CDR3 consists of 14 residues. The CDR3 here is CASSLGGRPTEAFF. CDR3 coding DNA: TGTGCCAGCAGTTTAGGAGGGCGGCCCACTGAAGCTTTCTTT.

This clonotype was counted many times. The V call is TRBV7-9, the J call TRBJ1-4; perhaps TRBD1 as D (6 bases). Trimming removed 2 bases at V and 8 bases at J, with 12 bases between. The CDR3 sequence is 14 residues long. The germline V gene encodes CDR1 SEHNR and CDR2 FQNEAQ (reference sequence). CDR3 coding DNA: TGTGCCAGCAGCTTAAGGGCAGGGGAGGAAAAACTGTTTTTT. Amino acids: CASSLRAGEEKLFF.

The chain carries TRBV7-2 and TRBJ2-7; D gene unclear. Trimming pared 8 bases from V and 0 bases from J, leaving 14 bases between. CDR1 and CDR2 (germline): SGHTA, FQGNSA. This CDR3 is 14 amino acids long. CDR3 nucleotide sequence: TGTGCCAGCGGTCGCGGAAGAGACTCCTACGAGCAGTACTTC. Amino acid sequence: CASGRGRDSYEQYF.

This clonotype turned up a few times. The rearrangement joins TRBV25-1 to TRBJ1-4; 8 nucleotides line up with TRBD1. This CDR3 comprises 15 residues. Germline V gene sequence: CDR1 MGHDK, CDR2 SYGVNS. The ends lost 1 base at V and 5 bases at J; junction bases unmatched: 3. CDR3 sequence reads: CASSEFRGQNEKLFF. The CDR3 coding sequence is TGTGCCAGCAGTGAATTCAGGGGGCAGAATGAAAAACTGTTTTTT.

This clonotype was seen many times. The rearrangement links TRBV4-3 to TRBJ1-1; weak D call: TRBD1 (6 bases). The CDR3 contains 13 residues. CDR1 and CDR2 (germline): LGHNA, YSLEER. V was cut by 1 base and J by 7 bases, with 10 bases left in between. CDR3 loop: CASSQARGSEAFF. CDR3 sequence (DNA): TGCGCCAGCAGCCAAGCGAGGGGGAGTGAAGCTTTCTTT.

This clonotype turned up a few times. J is TRBJ2-2 and V is TRBV6-5, with D perhaps TRBD1 or TRBD2 (5 bases each). The CDR3 sequence is 14 residues long. Germline V gene sequence: CDR1 MNHEY, CDR2 SVGAGI. V lost 1 base to trimming and J lost 6 bases, with 9 bases between them. CDR3 DNA sequence: TGTGCCAGCAGTTACTTAAGAGGGGCCGGGGAGCTGTTTTTT. This sequence encodes CASSYLRGAGELFF.